This TCR beta chain is from a study of cytomegalovirus exposure and HLA in healthy donors. Of note for this clone: This CDR3 is also generated by other DNA sequences in the sample.

Germline V gene lookup returns CDR1 MNHEY and CDR2 SMNVEV (reference sequence). The CDR3 totals 12 residues. V gave up 5 bases and J gave up 3 bases, with 8 bases separating them. A multiplex PCR was run with 60 Vbeta primers and 13 Jbeta primers. Method: immunoSEQ multiplex PCR; TCRdb's copy keeps in-frame clones and lacks some. The sample includes some 120,000 clones, 75% to 85% of them seen just once. This clonotype was sampled from a man aged 40-55 years in good health and CMV-seronegative. This chain joins TRBV27 and TRBJ2-7; tentatively, D is TRBD1 (6 bases). The sample was PBMCs. The DNA of the CDR3 is TGTGCCAGCAGTCCGACAGGCTACGAGCAGTACTTC. It translates to CASSPTGYEQYF.